One sample yielded the 14 T cell receptor beta chains listed below, sequenced in a study of cytomegalovirus exposure and HLA in healthy donors. The study ran its PCR with 60 Vbeta and 13 Jbeta primers. Sequencing used immunoSEQ multiplex PCR; TCRdb keeps in-frame clones, though not all of them. The data hold tens of thousands of clones, with 80% observed a single time. Sequenced material: PBMCs. The receptors come from a woman between 25 and 40 years old in good health and CMV-seronegative.

V and J are TRBV9 and TRBJ1-2; D perhaps matches TRBD1 (6 bases). The CDR3 runs to 14 residues. The germline V gene has CDR1 SGDLS and CDR2 YYNGEE. The V and J ends lost 2 bases and 0 bases respectively, with 8 bases between them. The CDR3 loop is CASSVTGTNYGYTF. For the CDR3, the DNA is TGTGCCAGCAGCGTCACAGGGACTAACTATGGCTACACCTTC. Based on the CDR3 plus reference TRBV9 and TRBJ1-2, the full variable domain is DSGVTQTPKHLITATGQRVTLRCSPRSGDLSVYWYQQSLDQGLQFLIQYYNGEERAKGNILERFSAQQFPDLHSELNLSSLELGDSALYFCASSVTGTNYGYTFGSGTRLTVV.

The chain combines TRBV20-1 with TRBJ1-4, with D perhaps matching TRBD1 (6 bases). Deletions cut 6 bases from V and 8 bases from J, with 10 bases between. CDR3 length: 11 amino acids. Germline CDR1 DFQATT, CDR2 SNEGSKA (reference sequence). DNA for the CDR3: TGCAGTGCAAGACAGGTGGAAAAACTGTTTTTT. Translating gives CSARQVEKLFF.

This chain joins TRBV25-1 and TRBJ2-4, with a tentative D call TRBD1 (6 bases). Per the germline V gene, CDR1 is MGHDK and CDR2 is SYGVNS. The CDR3 consists of 16 residues. The CDR3 region has the DNA TGTCTTGCATTGCGATTGGCCAGGGGCCCTGAGAACATTCAGTACTTC. Protein sequence: CLALRLARGPENIQYF.

The V gene is TRBV28, the J gene TRBJ2-7, with 7 positions matching TRBD1. CDR1 and CDR2 (germline): MDHEN, SYDVKM. CDR3 size: 14 residues. V was pared by 10 bases and J by 6 bases, with 15 bases of the junction left unmatched. CDR3 sequence reads: CATAFPGQSLEQYF. The DNA of the CDR3 is TGTGCCACCGCGTTTCCGGGACAGTCTCTCGAGCAGTACTTC. Using reference TRBV28 and TRBJ2-7 for the parts outside the CDR3, the full variable domain is DVKVTQSSRYLVKRTGEKVFLECVQDMDHENMFWYRQDPGLGLRLIYFSYDVKMKEKGDIPEGYSVSREKKERFSLILESASTNQTSMYLCATAFPGQSLEQYFGPGTRLTVT.

Comment on this clone: This CDR3 fails to terminate in the conserved phenylalanine or tryptophan, so it likely reflects a read error. This chain links TRBV30 with TRBJ1-6; possibly TRBD1 for D (5 bases). V was shortened by 3 bases and J by 10 bases, with 13 bases between the two germline ends. Germline values: CDR1 GTSNPN, CDR2 SVGIG (reference sequence). This CDR3 spans 13 amino acids. The CDR3 reads CAWRTVAWSPLHV. DNA of the CDR3: TGTGCCTGGAGGACAGTCGCATGGTCACCCCTCCACGTT.

The gene calls are TRBV15 and TRBJ2-7, with 8 nucleotides matching TRBD1. The CDR3 is made up of 14 amino acids. Looked up from germline, CDR1 is LNHNV and CDR2 is YYDKDF (reference sequence). V gave up 3 bases and J gave up 0 bases; unmatched junction bases: 1. CDR3 sequence: CATSSGQGSYEQYF. The DNA of the CDR3 is TGTGCCACCAGCAGCGGACAGGGCTCCTACGAGCAGTACTTC. Filled out from reference TRBV15 and TRBJ2-7, the complete variable domain reads DAMVIQNPRYQVTQFGKPVTLSCSQTLNHNVMYWYQQKSSQAPKLLFHYYDKDFNNEADTPDNFQSRRPNTSFCFLDIRSPGLGDTAMYLCATSSGQGSYEQYFGPGTRLTVT.

The table lists this clone with a count of one. The V gene is TRBV4-3, the J gene TRBJ2-1, with D unresolved. V lost 0 bases to trimming and J lost 1 base, with 7 bases between them. The CDR3 length is 15 residues. Germline CDR1 and CDR2: LGHNA and YSLEER. The CDR3 sequence: CASSQDPSSYNEQFF. The CDR3 DNA sequence: TGCGCCAGCAGCCAAGATCCTAGTTCCTACAATGAGCAGTTCTTC.

The chain joins TRBV4-3 to TRBJ1-5; D uncertain. V was cut by 0 bases and J by 3 bases, with 9 bases left in between. Germline V gene sequence: CDR1 LGHNA, CDR2 YSLEER. There are 15 residues in the CDR3. As DNA, the CDR3 is TGCGCCAGCAGCCAAGAGCGGGGAAACAATCAGCCCCAGCATTTT. This sequence encodes CASSQERGNNQPQHF.

The rearrangement links TRBV7-7 to TRBJ2-5, with no clear D. CDR3 length: 13 residues. Germline values: CDR1 SSHAT, CDR2 FNYEAQ (reference sequence). Trimming left V 5 bases short and J 1 base short, with 8 bases between. The CDR3 DNA reads as TGTGCCAGCAGCCCCTCTATCCAAGAGACCCAGTACTTC. Protein: CASSPSIQETQYF. Filled out from reference TRBV7-7 and TRBJ2-5, the complete variable domain reads GAGVSQSPRYKVTKRGQDVTLRCDPISSHATLYWYQQALGQGPEFLTYFNYEAQPDKSGLPSDRFSAERPEGSISTLTIQRTEQRDSAMYRCASSPSIQETQYFGPGTRLLVL.

This clone was observed a handful of times. The chain recombines TRBV6-1 with TRBJ1-4; D is unresolved. With 4 bases removed from V and 2 bases from J, the gap between germline ends came to 14 bases. The CDR3 contains 16 residues. CDR1 is MNHNS, CDR2 SASEGT, per germline. The CDR3 nucleotides are TGTGCCAGCAGTGCACTCGAAACAGTGACTAATGAAAAACTGTTTTTT. This gives the protein CASSALETVTNEKLFF.

The sample holds a few counts of this clone. V gene TRBV28 combines with J gene TRBJ2-7, with D perhaps matching TRBD2 (7 bases). The CDR3 sequence is 15 residues long. From germline, CDR1 is MDHEN and CDR2 SYDVKM. Trimming took off 3 bases at V and 3 bases at J, with 15 bases between the two ends. The CDR3 spells CASSLVGGGYYEQYF. The DNA of the CDR3 is TGTGCCAGCAGTTTGGTAGGGGGGGGGTACTACGAGCAGTACTTC.

The chain uses TRBV20-1 and TRBJ2-5, with unresolved D. CDR3 length: 11 amino acids. Between the trimmed V and J ends, which lost 5 bases and 2 bases, there was a span of 6 bases. CDR1 DFQATT and CDR2 SNEGSKA come from the germline V gene (reference sequence). The CDR3 protein is CSAHGQETQYF. As DNA, the CDR3 is TGCAGTGCTCACGGTCAAGAGACCCAGTACTTC.

The chain couples TRBV15 to TRBJ2-5; a possible D gene is TRBD1 (6 bases). The V gene lost 4 bases and the J gene lost 4 bases, with 16 bases spanning the gap. In germline, CDR1 is LNHNV, CDR2 YYDKDF (reference sequence). The CDR3 extends over 15 amino acids. The CDR3 spells CATSIQGSGGETQYF. CDR3 sequence (DNA): TGTGCCACCAGCATACAGGGTTCAGGAGGAGAGACCCAGTACTTC.

V gene TRBV21-1 combines with J gene TRBJ1-1. TRBV21-1 is described as a pseudogene. The CDR3 runs to 15 residues. The CDR3 DNA is TGTGCCAGCAGCAAAGGATACCCGGCGGGCACTGAAGCTTTCTTT. Translated: CASSKGYPAGTEAFF.